The subject of this entry is one TCR beta chain. TCRdb's table, derived via immunoSEQ multiplex PCR, lists solely in-frame clones and lacks some. Among hundreds of thousands of clones listed, 85% to 90% were seen once. The data were taken from a study of blood T cell repertoires in COVID-19. The participants were between about 18 and 100 years old and came from fewer than 25 US areas. The ends were cut back, 2 bases at V and 1 base at J, with 7 bases in the middle. Germline CDR1 is SGHTS and CDR2 is YDEGEE. CDR3 length equals 13 residues. Material for sequencing was PBMCs or T cells enriched from blood (not recorded which). This clonotype was obtained from a woman younger than 35 who had recovered from COVID-19. J is TRBJ2-7 and V is TRBV5-8; D gene unclear. The DNA of the CDR3 is TGTGCCAGCAGCTTAGGAGTTTCCTACGAGCAGTACTTC. It yields the protein CASSLGVSYEQYF.